A selection of T cell receptor beta chains follows, all from one sample in a study of blood T cell repertoires in COVID-19. Sequencing was performed with immunoSEQ multiplex PCR; in TCRdb, only in-frame clones are kept and a portion is missing. Here the sample spans 350,000 to 400,000 clones, roughly nine tenths being singletons. Input material: PBMCs or T cells enriched from blood (not recorded which). The receptors originated from a woman aged 40 to 49 who had been exposed to COVID-19. CDR3s leave out the opening cysteine and the closing phenylalanine or tryptophan. A D gene is named only where the DNA matches it firmly.

d_gene: TRBD1
v_gene: TRBV14
CDR3aa: ASSQDGTGMRDNSPLH

d_gene: TRBD1
v_gene: TRBV10-3
CDR3aa: ATRADRGNEKLF

d_gene: .
v_gene: TRBV5-1
CDR3aa: ASSPNRAGNTIY

d_gene: .
v_gene: TRBV5-1
CDR3aa: ASSGEDGDGTEAF

d_gene: TRBD2
v_gene: TRBV7-6
CDR3aa: ASSQGLAGYNEQF

d_gene: TRBD1
v_gene: TRBV18
CDR3aa: ASSPLGTGHQSEAF

d_gene: .
v_gene: TRBV5-1
CDR3aa: ASSLGASPNTGELF

d_gene: TRBD2
v_gene: TRBV2
CDR3aa: ASANSGVDTQY

d_gene: TRBD1
v_gene: TRBV15
CDR3aa: ATSKGQGVFTEAF

d_gene: TRBD1
v_gene: TRBV5-1
CDR3aa: ASSLGTGVYGYT

d_gene: .
v_gene: TRBV7-9
CDR3aa: ASSSRTANYGYT

d_gene: .
v_gene: TRBV19
CDR3aa: ASSIRHTLIPDTQY

d_gene: .
v_gene: TRBV13
CDR3aa: ASRPKSGRGSRNYGYT

d_gene: TRBD1
v_gene: TRBV20-1
CDR3aa: SASKGAGGTGELF

d_gene: TRBD1
v_gene: TRBV24-1
CDR3aa: ATSDPSTGKENRPQH

d_gene: TRBD1
v_gene: TRBV6-5
CDR3aa: ASRRDRGLTSGYT

d_gene: .
v_gene: TRBV5-1
CDR3aa: ASSLATLSAQAYEQY

d_gene: .
v_gene: TRBV11-2
CDR3aa: ASSPGQLYGYT

d_gene: .
v_gene: TRBV6-5
CDR3aa: ASSPSTPNRSGYT

d_gene: TRBD1
v_gene: TRBV5-4
CDR3aa: ASSFTTGAYEQY

d_gene: TRBD1
v_gene: TRBV30
CDR3aa: AWSRRQGAYGYT

d_gene: TRBD1
v_gene: TRBV18
CDR3aa: ASSQWTGVEQY

d_gene: .
v_gene: TRBV2
CDR3aa: ASRFLEEPSYEQY

d_gene: .
v_gene: TRBV7-2
CDR3aa: ASSPGFSNQPQH